This T cell receptor beta chain came from a study of OX40 agonist ivuxolimab in advanced cancers. Study findings and constraints: Antigen specificity of clonally expanded peripheral T cells was not established.

CDR3 size: 13 residues. Germline CDR1 SGHRS, CDR2 YFSETQ. Between the trimmed V and J ends, which lost 2 bases and 8 bases, there was a span of 11 bases. As regards this clone: Its antigen is not known.

Measured with immunoSEQ multiplex PCR; TCRdb has only the in-frame clones, and not every one. This sample yields around 33,000 clones, of which around 84% are seen a single time; 15% to 25% belongs to the top ten. Sequenced material: CD4+ or CD8+ T cells sorted from blood, taken in a trial of the OX40 agonist ivuxolimab. The TCR was taken from an adult with an advanced solid tumor such as melanoma, head and neck, liver or kidney cancer. The chain employs TRBV5-1 and TRBJ2-1; D is possibly TRBD2 (5 bases). The CDR3: CASSLTGRDEQFF. The CDR3 DNA reads as TGCGCCAGCAGCTTAACGGGAAGGGATGAGCAGTTCTTC.